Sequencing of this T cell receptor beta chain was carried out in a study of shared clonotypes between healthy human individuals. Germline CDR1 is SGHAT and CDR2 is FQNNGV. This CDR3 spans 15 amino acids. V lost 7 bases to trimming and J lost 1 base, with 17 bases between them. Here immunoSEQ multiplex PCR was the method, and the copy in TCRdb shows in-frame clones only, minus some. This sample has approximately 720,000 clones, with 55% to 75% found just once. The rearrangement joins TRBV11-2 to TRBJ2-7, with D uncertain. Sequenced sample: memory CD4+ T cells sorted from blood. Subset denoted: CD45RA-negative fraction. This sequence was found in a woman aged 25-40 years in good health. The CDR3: CASTLSPWGSYEQYF. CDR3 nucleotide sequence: TGTGCCAGCACCTTGAGCCCATGGGGATCCTACGAGCAGTACTTC.